The 18 T cell receptor beta chains below were found in one sample sequenced in a study of T-cell reconstitution after alpha-beta-depleted transplantation in children. The authors prepared the TCRbeta library with unique molecular identifiers. TCRdb re-derived calls from the PCR reads in MiXCR, one entry per CDR3 protein. This table has 200,000 or so distinct CDR3 sequences, approximately 6.9% appearing once. The starting material was PBMCs, obtained before TCRalphabeta/CD19-depleted stem cell transplant. The receptors shown here come from a boy aged 2-15 years with acute lymphoblastic leukemia, due to receive a stem cell transplant.

This clonotype was detected many times. The chain carries TRBV20-1 and TRBJ2-7; 8 bases align to TRBD1. J gave up 4 bases and V 6 bases, and 14 bases lay outside the gene matches. Germline V lookup: CDR1 DFQATT, CDR2 SNEGSKA (reference sequence). The CDR3 length is 15 residues. The CDR3 reads CSAKDREQYPYEQYF. In DNA, the CDR3 is TGCAGTGCAAAGGACAGGGAGCAATATCCTTACGAGCAGTACTTC.

This clonotype was detected ten times or more. The chain combines TRBV28 with TRBJ1-6; 7 bases agree with TRBD1. The ends lost 3 bases at V and 9 bases at J; junction bases unmatched: 5. Germline values: CDR1 MDHEN, CDR2 SYDVKM. The CDR3 is 14 residues long. CDR3 in amino acids: CASSFVQGGSPLHF. CDR3 nucleotide sequence: TGTGCCAGCAGTTTTGTCCAGGGGGGTTCACCCCTCCACTTT.

This clonotype has at least ten counts. The V call is TRBV12-3 or TRBV12-4, the J call TRBJ2-5, with D unclear. CDR3 length equals 14 residues. V shed 3 bases and J shed 1 base, with 9 bases lying between them. The CDR3 DNA reads as TGTGCCAGCAGTTTCGGTTCCGGCCAAGAGACCCAGTACTTC. Its protein is CASSFGSGQETQYF.

The table lists this clonotype with many counts. The chain carries TRBV7-2 and TRBJ1-5; D is unresolved. The CDR3 sequence is 13 residues long. V lost 5 bases to trimming and J lost 2 bases, with 7 bases between them. Per germline, CDR1 SGHTA and CDR2 FQGNSA. This chain's CDR3 is CASSQVGNQPQHF. In DNA, the CDR3 is TGTGCCAGCAGCCAGGTGGGCAATCAGCCCCAGCATTTT.

Many counts were recorded for this clonotype. V and J are TRBV3-1 and TRBJ2-3; D is unresolved. The CDR3 is made up of 13 amino acids. V was pared by 4 bases and J by 0 bases, with 5 bases between. Per germline, CDR1 LGHDT and CDR2 YNNKEL (reference sequence). CDR3 protein: CASSLLSTDTQYF. For the CDR3, the DNA is TGTGCCAGCAGCCTGCTAAGCACAGATACGCAGTATTTT.

The rearrangement links TRBV20-1 to TRBJ2-3, with 10 bases aligning to TRBD2. Losses at the gene ends were 5 bases for V and 1 base for J; bases not matched to a gene: 9. In germline, CDR1 is DFQATT, CDR2 SNEGSKA (reference sequence). This CDR3 has 16 residues. In DNA, the CDR3 is TGCAGTGCTGGGGGGGTAGCGGGAGGACGCACAGATACGCAGTATTTT. Protein: CSAGGVAGGRTDTQYF.

Notes on this clonotype: Possible read error: a much larger clone is one base away. The chain couples TRBV20-1 to TRBJ2-5, with TRBD1 identical over 9 bases. CDR3 length: 15 residues. Looked up from germline, CDR1 is DFQATT and CDR2 is SNEGSKA (reference sequence). The CDR3 coding sequence is TGCTGTGCTAGAGAGGGACAGGGAATAGAGGAGACCCAGTACTTC. It translates to CCAREGQGIEETQYF.

This clonotype occurred a few times. The rearrangement joins TRBV28 to TRBJ2-7, with TRBD2 identical over 9 bases. J gave up 5 bases and V 7 bases, and 6 bases lay outside the gene matches. Per the germline V gene, CDR1 is MDHEN and CDR2 is SYDVKM. This CDR3 has 13 residues. In DNA form, the CDR3 reads TGTGCCAGCAAGTTTAGCGGGAGCCACGAGCAGTACTTC. Translating it yields CASKFSGSHEQYF.

The chain uses TRBV28 and TRBJ1-1, with D possibly matching TRBD1 (5 bases). Germline assignment: CDR1 MDHEN and CDR2 SYDVKM. The ends were cut back, 8 bases at V and 6 bases at J, with 10 bases in the middle. This CDR3 is 11 amino acids long. The CDR3 sequence: CASGHSSEAFF. The CDR3 coding sequence is TGTGCCAGCGGACATTCTTCTGAAGCTTTCTTT.

This clonotype has just a few counts. CDR3 sequence: CAWSIGPGYNEQFF. Here the CDR3 DNA reads TGTGCCTGGAGTATTGGACCAGGCTACAATGAGCAGTTCTTC. This chain links TRBV30 with TRBJ2-1; the D is unclear. Trimming took 2 bases from V and 3 from J, leaving 11 bases between them. The germline CDR1 and CDR2 sequences are GTSNPN and SVGIG (reference sequence). The CDR3 sequence is 14 residues long.

The chain joins TRBV6-6 to TRBJ1-2, with D possibly being TRBD1 (5 bases). This CDR3 is 13 amino acids long. In germline, CDR1 is MNHNY, CDR2 SVGAGI (reference sequence). Trimming removed 1 base from V and 4 bases from J, with 7 bases in between. The CDR3 loop reads CASSYLGAYGYTF. The CDR3 DNA reads TGTGCCAGCAGTTACTTAGGGGCCTATGGCTACACCTTC.

This clonotype occurred a few times. This chain uses TRBV4-3 with TRBJ2-1, with D possibly TRBD2 on 5 matching bases. V was clipped by 4 bases and J by 8 bases, with 12 bases between them. This CDR3 region has 13 residues. Germline CDR1 LGHNA, CDR2 YSLEER. CDR3 in amino acids: CASSPGLAYEQFF. CDR3 DNA: TGCGCCAGCAGCCCCGGCCTAGCCTATGAGCAGTTCTTC.

This clonotype was counted ten times or more. The chain employs TRBV4-2 and TRBJ1-2, with no clear D. CDR3 length: 14 residues. Trimming removed 1 base from V and 0 bases from J, with 6 bases in between. Germline CDR1 is LGHNA and CDR2 is YNFKEQ. DNA for the CDR3: TGTGCCAGCAGCCAAGGACATTCTAACTATGGCTACACCTTC. As protein: CASSQGHSNYGYTF.

This clonotype showed up just a few times. In DNA form, the CDR3 reads TGTGCCAGCAGGACCCCCAGGGGTGGGGGGCAGCCCCAGCATTTT. It translates to CASRTPRGGGQPQHF. The rearrangement uses TRBV28 and TRBJ1-5; a possible D gene is TRBD1 (6 bases). V lost 6 bases and J lost 7, with 19 bases in between. The CDR3 covers 15 residues. Germline CDR1 and CDR2: MDHEN and SYDVKM.

This clonotype was found many times. This chain connects TRBV6-5 to TRBJ1-4; the D is unclear. The CDR3 extends over 13 amino acids. Germline CDR1 reads MNHEY; CDR2 reads SVGAGI. Between the trimmed V and J ends, which lost 2 bases and 6 bases, there was a span of 7 bases. CDR3 in DNA: TGTGCCAGCAGTTACGAGGCCCATGAAAAACTGTTTTTT. Amino acids: CASSYEAHEKLFF.

This clonotype was detected only a few times. The rearrangement joins TRBV5-1 to TRBJ1-4; D is uncertain. The CDR3 has 16 residues. Germline V gives CDR1 SGHRS, CDR2 YFSETQ. V was shortened by 0 bases and J by 5 bases, with 14 bases between the two germline ends. CDR3: CASSLASGATNEKLFF. The CDR3 coding sequence is TGCGCCAGCAGCTTGGCCTCCGGAGCGACGAATGAAAAACTGTTTTTT.

This clonotype occurred many times. V is TRBV28 and J is TRBJ2-1; 7 bases map to TRBD2. This CDR3 region has 18 residues. The V segment lost 3 bases and the J segment 0 bases; nucleotides outside the gene matches: 11. Germline V CDR1 and CDR2: MDHEN, SYDVKM. The CDR3 nucleotides are TGTGCCAGCAGTTTCCCTGGGGGGACTACCACCTCCTACAATGAGCAGTTCTTC. This codes for CASSFPGGTTTSYNEQFF.

With respect to this clonotype: A junction end diverges from the germline sequence, so it may reflect a read error. The gene calls are TRBV12-3 or TRBV12-4 and TRBJ2-7, with TRBD1 matching over 9 bases. The CDR3 length is 14 residues. This chain's CDR3 is CASSPGTGTYEQSF. DNA of the CDR3: TGTGCCAGCAGTCCCGGGACAGGGACCTACGAGCAGTCCTTC.